A selection of T cell receptor beta chains follows, all from one sample in a study of shared clonotypes between healthy human individuals. Measured with immunoSEQ multiplex PCR; TCRdb has only the in-frame clones, and not every one. The sample lists about 1.5 million clones, 95% to 97% occurring once. Sequenced input: naive CD4+ T cells sorted from blood. These receptors were collected from a man aged 25 to 40 in good health. The CDR3 runs from the conserved cysteine through the conserved F or W. A D gene is named only where the DNA matches it firmly.

J gene | V gene | D gene | CDR3 protein | CDR3 DNA
TRBJ2-1 | TRBV5-4 | NA | CASRPDWVYNEQFF | TGTGCCAGCAGACCTGACTGGGTCTACAATGAGCAGTTCTTC
TRBJ2-2 | TRBV18 | TRBD1 | CASSPFRTGNTGELFF | TGTGCCAGCTCACCATTCAGGACAGGGAACACCGGGGAGCTGTTTTTT
TRBJ2-7 | TRBV9 | TRBD2 | CASSDSSGSYHEQYF | TGTGCCAGCAGCGATTCTAGCGGGAGCTACCACGAGCAGTACTTC
TRBJ2-7 | TRBV5-5 | NA | CASSLPRQGEQYF | TGTGCCAGCAGCTTGCCGAGGCAGGGCGAGCAGTACTTC
TRBJ2-7 | TRBV27 | NA | CASSPGRIYEQYF | TGTGCCAGCAGTCCTGGACGAATCTACGAGCAGTACTTC
TRBJ1-3 | TRBV5-1 | NA | CASSLDTALLKGDRQKYSGNTIYF | TGCGCCAGCAGCTTGGATACCGCCCTATTAAAAGGAGACCGCCAAAAATACTCTGGAAACACCATATATTTT
TRBJ2-7 | TRBV5-1 | TRBD2 | CASQREASSYEQYF | TGCGCCAGTCAGCGGGAGGCAAGCTCCTACGAGCAGTACTTC
TRBJ2-3 | TRBV9 | NA | CASSTPRGTDTQYF | TGTGCCAGCAGCACTCCTAGGGGCACAGATACGCAGTATTTT
TRBJ2-1 | TRBV15 | TRBD2 | CATSISGEGDNEQFF | TGTGCCACCAGCATATCGGGGGAGGGCGACAATGAGCAGTTCTTC
TRBJ2-3 | TRBV14 | NA | CASSQDRVGLGTDTQYF | TGTGCCAGCAGCCAAGATCGGGTAGGTTTGGGCACAGATACGCAGTATTTT
TRBJ1-5 | TRBV27 | TRBD1 | CASSTGTASNQPQHF | TGTGCCAGCAGCACCGGGACAGCTAGCAATCAGCCCCAGCATTTT